The clone carrying this TCR beta chain was detected once. The record originates from a study of T cells in Graves' hyperthyroidism and ophthalmopathy. Study overall: Peripheral blood sampling occurred at initial diagnosis, before any treatment.

Exclusion of a patient resulted from uncontrolled infection, other autoimmune disease, pregnancy or lactation. The CDR3 has 15 residues. Unmatched junction bases numbered 10, after V lost 5 bases and J lost 5 bases. RNA transcripts served as the template for amplifying TCR beta CDR3 regions. A first-round RT-PCR of the TCR CDR3 used the HTBI primer set. A single record per CDR3 protein comes from TCRdb applying MiXCR to the multiplex PCR reads. This table has hundreds of thousands of distinct CDR3 sequences, approximately 14% appearing once. The receptor's source is a young woman with Graves' hyperthyroidism. Sequenced sample: blood. The chain recombines TRBV12-3 or TRBV12-4 with TRBJ2-7, with 9 bases matching TRBD1. The CDR3 reads CASSLLGTGFDEQYF. The CDR3 DNA reads as TGTGCCAGCAGTCTCCTCGGGACAGGGTTCGACGAGCAGTACTTC.